This section outlines one T cell receptor beta chain sequence together with its context. As yet, its antigen is unknown. Profiled with immunoSEQ multiplex PCR; TCRdb holds only in-frame clones, not every one. The sample includes about 36,000 clones, around 80% of them seen just once. These data come from a study of OX40 agonist ivuxolimab in advanced cancers. The wider study: Clinicians treated patients with ivuxolimab, an agonistic anti-OX40 (CD134) antibody. Study-level findings and limits: No antigen was identified for the clonally expanded peripheral T cells.

The CDR3 is 17 residues long. The V end lost 5 bases, the J end lost 5 bases, and 22 bases lay between the germline ends. Germline loops: CDR1 SEHNR, CDR2 FQNEAQ (reference sequence). Sequencing used CD4+ or CD8+ T cells sorted from blood, obtained in a trial of the OX40 agonist ivuxolimab. The clonotype comes from an adult with an advanced solid tumor such as melanoma, head and neck, liver or kidney cancer. The chain joins TRBV7-9 to TRBJ2-1; the D gene is possibly TRBD2 (6 bases). Here the CDR3 DNA reads TGTGCCAGCAGCCCCCGACGTATAGCGGAGAATAACAATGAGCAGTTCTTC. This encodes CASSPRRIAENNNEQFF.